The following is a T cell receptor beta chain sequence with its context. The sample is drawn from a study of blood T cell repertoires in COVID-19. Study in general: The samples span acute and convalescent COVID-19 from the United States, Italy and Spain.

There are 13 residues in the CDR3. In the original analysis: Amplification of reference gene primers provided the estimated nucleated cell counts. Sequencing used immunoSEQ multiplex PCR; TCRdb keeps in-frame clones, though not all of them. The V and J calls and clone size are taken from that table; D and trimming were inferred from the DNA. The data contain 150,000 to 200,000 clones, roughly 86% of them seen just once; the ten biggest clones take up around 3.3%. This receptor was identified in a man in his 70s with acute or convalescent COVID-19. The chain combines TRBV12-2 with TRBJ1-1; TRBD1 is the table's D call and was not checked against the DNA. TRBV12-2 is classified as a pseudogene. Input material: peripheral blood. The CDR3 DNA follows: TGTGCAAGTCGAGCAGGGGGCCGGCCTGAAGCTTTCTTT. It translates to CASRAGGRPEAFF.